Below are 2 T cell receptor beta chains sequenced from a single sample in a study of beta chain features in type 1 diabetes. General study points: In every one of the four CD4+ subsets, TCRB CDR3s were moderately but significantly shorter in Type 1 diabetes patients.

Antigen specificity for these receptors is unknown. Every isolated RNA sample was fully reverse transcribed, so sequencing captured expressed TCRB transcripts. Clones were read by immunoSEQ multiplex PCR, and TCRdb kept only the in-frame ones, dropping some. The data contain around 650,000 clones, around 12% of them singletons. The sequencing sample was made of naive CD4+ T cells from blood. The receptors come from a man aged 30-40 years with type 1 diabetes.

This clone has just a few counts. The V gene is TRBV7-9, the J gene TRBJ2-5, with D maybe TRBD1 (5 bases). The CDR3 has 14 amino acids. Trimming shortened V by 5 bases and J by 4 bases, and 14 bases separated the two germline ends. Per the germline V gene, CDR1 is SEHNR and CDR2 is FQNEAQ (reference sequence). The CDR3 region has the DNA TGTGCCAGCAGCCCCAGGGCAACAGGAGAGACCCAGTACTTC. It translates to CASSPRATGETQYF.

The table lists this clone with a few counts. The J gene is TRBJ2-7, the V gene TRBV28, with 7 nucleotides matching TRBD1. Germline V CDR1 and CDR2: MDHEN, SYDVKM. The ends lost 5 bases at V and 3 bases at J; junction bases unmatched: 7. The CDR3 sequence is 14 residues long. The DNA of the CDR3 is TGTGCCAGCAGTCCCGGGACAGCAAACTACGAGCAGTACTTC. Translating gives CASSPGTANYEQYF.